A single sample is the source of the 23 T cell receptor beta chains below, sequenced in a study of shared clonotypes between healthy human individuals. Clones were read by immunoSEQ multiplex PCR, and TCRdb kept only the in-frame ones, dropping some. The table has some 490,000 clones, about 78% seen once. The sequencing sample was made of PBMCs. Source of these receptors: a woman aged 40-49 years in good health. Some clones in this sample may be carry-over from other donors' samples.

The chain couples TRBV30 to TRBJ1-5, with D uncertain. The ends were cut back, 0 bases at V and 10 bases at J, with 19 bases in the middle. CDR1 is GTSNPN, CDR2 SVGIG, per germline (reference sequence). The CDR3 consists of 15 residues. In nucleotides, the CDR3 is TGTGCCTGGAGTGTTCGTAGGAAGGGATCAAGCCCCCAGCATTTT. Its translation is CAWSVRRKGSSPQHF. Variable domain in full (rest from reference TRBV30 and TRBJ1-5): SQTIHQWPATLVQPVGSPLSLECTVEGTSNPNLYWYRQAAGRGLQLLFYSVGIGQISSEVPQNLSASRPQDRQFILSSKKLLLSDSGFYLCAWSVRRKGSSPQHFGDGTRLSIL.

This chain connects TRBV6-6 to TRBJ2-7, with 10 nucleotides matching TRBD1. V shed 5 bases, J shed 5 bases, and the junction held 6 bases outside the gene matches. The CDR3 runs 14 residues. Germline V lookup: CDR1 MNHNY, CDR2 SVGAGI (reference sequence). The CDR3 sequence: CASSPGTGVDEQYF. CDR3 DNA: TGTGCCAGCAGTCCCGGGACAGGGGTGGACGAGCAGTACTTC.

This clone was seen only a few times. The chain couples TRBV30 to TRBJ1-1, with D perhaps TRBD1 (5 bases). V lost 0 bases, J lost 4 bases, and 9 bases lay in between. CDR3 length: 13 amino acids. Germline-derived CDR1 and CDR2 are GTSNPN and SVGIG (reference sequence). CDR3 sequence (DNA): TGTGCCTGGAGTGTAGGGGTAGGCACTGAAGCTTTCTTT. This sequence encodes CAWSVGVGTEAFF.

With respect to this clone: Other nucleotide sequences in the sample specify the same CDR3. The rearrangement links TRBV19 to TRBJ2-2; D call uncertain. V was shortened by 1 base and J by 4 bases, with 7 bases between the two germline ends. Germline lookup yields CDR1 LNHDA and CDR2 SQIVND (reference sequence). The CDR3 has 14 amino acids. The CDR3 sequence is CASSIGGGTGELFF. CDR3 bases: TGTGCCAGTAGTATAGGGGGTGGCACCGGGGAGCTGTTTTTT.

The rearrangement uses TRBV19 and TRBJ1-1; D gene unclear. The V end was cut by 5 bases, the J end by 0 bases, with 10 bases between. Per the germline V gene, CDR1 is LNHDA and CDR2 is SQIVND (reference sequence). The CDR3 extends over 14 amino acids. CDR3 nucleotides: TGTGCCAGTAGTGATACCGACGTGAACACTGAAGCTTTCTTT. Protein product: CASSDTDVNTEAFF.

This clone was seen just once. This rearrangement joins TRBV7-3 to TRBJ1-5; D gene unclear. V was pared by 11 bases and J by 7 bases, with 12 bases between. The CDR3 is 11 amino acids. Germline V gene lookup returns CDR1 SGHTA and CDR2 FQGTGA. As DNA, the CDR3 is TGTGCCGGCAAGCGGGGACAGCCCCAGCATTTT. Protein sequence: CAGKRGQPQHF. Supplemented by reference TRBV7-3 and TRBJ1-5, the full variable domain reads GAGVSQTPSNKVTEKGKYVELRCDPISGHTALYWYRQSLGQGPEFLIYFQGTGAADDSGLPNDRFFAVRPEGSVSTLKIQRTERGDSAVYLCAGKRGQPQHFGDGTRLSIL.

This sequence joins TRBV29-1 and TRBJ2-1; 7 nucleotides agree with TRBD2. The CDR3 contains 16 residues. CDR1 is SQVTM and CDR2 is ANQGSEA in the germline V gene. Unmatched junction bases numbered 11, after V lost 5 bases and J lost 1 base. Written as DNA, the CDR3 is TGCAGCGTTCCGAGCGGGAATGGGGGATCCTACAATGAGCAGTTCTTC. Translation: CSVPSGNGGSYNEQFF.

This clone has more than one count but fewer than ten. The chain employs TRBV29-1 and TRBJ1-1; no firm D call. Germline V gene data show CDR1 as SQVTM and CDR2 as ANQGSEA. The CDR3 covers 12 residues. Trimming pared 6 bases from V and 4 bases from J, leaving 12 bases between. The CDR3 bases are TGCAGCGTGACTCGCGCCGGCACTGAAGCTTTCTTT. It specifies CSVTRAGTEAFF.

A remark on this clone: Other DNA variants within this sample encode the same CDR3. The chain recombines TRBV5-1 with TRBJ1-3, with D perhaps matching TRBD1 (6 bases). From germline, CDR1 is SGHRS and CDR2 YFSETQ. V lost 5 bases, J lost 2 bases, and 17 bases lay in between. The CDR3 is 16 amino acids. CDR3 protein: CASSPSGGTTGNTIYF. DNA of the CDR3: TGCGCCAGCAGTCCATCTGGGGGCACAACTGGAAACACCATATATTTT.

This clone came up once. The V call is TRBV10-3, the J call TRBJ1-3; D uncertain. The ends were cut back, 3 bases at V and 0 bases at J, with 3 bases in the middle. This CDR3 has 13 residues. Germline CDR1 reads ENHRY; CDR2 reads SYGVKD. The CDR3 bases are TGTGCCATCAGTGACATCTCTGGAAACACCATATATTTT. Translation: CAISDISGNTIYF.

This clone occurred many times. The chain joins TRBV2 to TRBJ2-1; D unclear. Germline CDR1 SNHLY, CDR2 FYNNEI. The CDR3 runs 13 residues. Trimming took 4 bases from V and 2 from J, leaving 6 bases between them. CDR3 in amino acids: CASSVATYNEQFF. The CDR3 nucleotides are TGTGCCAGCAGTGTGGCCACCTACAATGAGCAGTTCTTC.

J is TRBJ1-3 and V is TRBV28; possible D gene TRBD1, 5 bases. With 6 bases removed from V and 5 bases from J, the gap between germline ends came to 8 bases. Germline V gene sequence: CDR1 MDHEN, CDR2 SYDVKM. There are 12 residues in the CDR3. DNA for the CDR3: TGTGCCAGCAGGACAGATCGAAACACCATATATTTT. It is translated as CASRTDRNTIYF. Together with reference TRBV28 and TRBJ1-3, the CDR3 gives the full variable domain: DVKVTQSSRYLVKRTGEKVFLECVQDMDHENMFWYRQDPGLGLRLIYFSYDVKMKEKGDIPEGYSVSREKKERFSLILESASTNQTSMYLCASRTDRNTIYFGEGSWLTVV.

CDR3: CASSPTQPETQYF. Written as DNA, the CDR3 is TGTGCCAGCTCACCAACCCAGCCGGAGACCCAGTACTTC. The chain is built from TRBV18 and TRBJ2-5; D ambiguous. Trimming stripped 2 bases from V and 5 bases from J, with 9 bases between. Looked up from germline, CDR1 is KGHSH and CDR2 is LQKENI. The CDR3 totals 13 residues.

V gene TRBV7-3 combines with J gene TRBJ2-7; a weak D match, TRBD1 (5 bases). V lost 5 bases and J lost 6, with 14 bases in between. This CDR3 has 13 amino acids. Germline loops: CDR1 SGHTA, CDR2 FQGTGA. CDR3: CASSKRQGSEQYF. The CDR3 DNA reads TGTGCCAGCAGCAAAAGGCAGGGCTCCGAGCAGTACTTC.

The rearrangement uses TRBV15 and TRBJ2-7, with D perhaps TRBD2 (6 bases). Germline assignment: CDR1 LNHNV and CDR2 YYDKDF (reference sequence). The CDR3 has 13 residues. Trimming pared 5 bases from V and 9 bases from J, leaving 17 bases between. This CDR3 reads CATSLGGGAGQYF. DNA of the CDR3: TGTGCCACCAGCTTAGGAGGCGGGGCCGGGCAGTACTTC.

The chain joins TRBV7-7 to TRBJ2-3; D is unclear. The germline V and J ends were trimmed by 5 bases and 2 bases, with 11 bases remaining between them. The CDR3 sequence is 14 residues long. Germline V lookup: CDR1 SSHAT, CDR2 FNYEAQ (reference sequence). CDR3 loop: CASSRGGDTDTQYF. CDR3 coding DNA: TGTGCCAGCAGCAGAGGTGGGGACACAGATACGCAGTATTTT.

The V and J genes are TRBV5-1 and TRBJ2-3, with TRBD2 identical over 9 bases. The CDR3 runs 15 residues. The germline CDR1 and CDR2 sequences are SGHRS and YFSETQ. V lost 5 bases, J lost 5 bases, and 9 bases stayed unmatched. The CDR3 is CASSIISGGGDTQYF. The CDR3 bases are TGCGCCAGCAGTATTATTAGCGGGGGAGGAGATACGCAGTATTTT.

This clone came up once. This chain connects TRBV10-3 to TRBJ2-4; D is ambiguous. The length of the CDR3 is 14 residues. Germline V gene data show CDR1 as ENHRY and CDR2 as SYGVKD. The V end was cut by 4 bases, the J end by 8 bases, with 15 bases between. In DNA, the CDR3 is TGTGCCATCAGTGCTGGACCGGCGCCTGACATTCAGTACTTC. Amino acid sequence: CAISAGPAPDIQYF.

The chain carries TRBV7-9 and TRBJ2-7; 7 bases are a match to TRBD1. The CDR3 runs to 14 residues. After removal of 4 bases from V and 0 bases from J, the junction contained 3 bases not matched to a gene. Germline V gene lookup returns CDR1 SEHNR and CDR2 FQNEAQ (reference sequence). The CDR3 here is CASSSGQASYEQYF. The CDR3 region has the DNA TGTGCCAGCAGCTCAGGACAGGCCTCCTACGAGCAGTACTTC. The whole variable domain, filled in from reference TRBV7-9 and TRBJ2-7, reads DTGVSQNPRHKITKRGQNVTFRCDPISEHNRLYWYRQTLGQGPEFLTYFQNEAQLEKSRLLSDRFSAERPKGSFSTLEIQRTEQGDSAMYLCASSSGQASYEQYFGPGTRLTVT.

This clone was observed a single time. For the CDR3, the DNA is TGTGCCAGCAGCCCCTGGGGCGGGGAGCTGTTTTTT. The encoded protein is CASSPWGGELFF. V and J are TRBV7-6 and TRBJ2-2; D gene uncertain. Trimming left V 5 bases short and J 7 bases short, with 8 bases between. The V gene's germline CDR1 is SGHVS and CDR2 FNYEAQ. This CDR3 spans 12 amino acids.

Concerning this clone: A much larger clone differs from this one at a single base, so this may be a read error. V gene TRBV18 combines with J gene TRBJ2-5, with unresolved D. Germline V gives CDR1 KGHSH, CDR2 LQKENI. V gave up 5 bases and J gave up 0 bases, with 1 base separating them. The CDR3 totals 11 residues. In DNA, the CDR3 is TGTGCCAGCTCAAACCAAGAGACCCAGTACTTC. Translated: CASSNQETQYF.

The CDR3 protein is CASSGTRGLYNEQFF. The CDR3 bases are TGTGCCAGCAGCGGTACTAGAGGCCTGTACAATGAGCAGTTCTTC. The V and J genes are TRBV9 and TRBJ2-1; weak D call: TRBD2 (5 bases). The CDR3 has 15 residues. CDR1 and CDR2 from the germline V gene are SGDLS and YYNGEE. Trimming shortened V by 3 bases and J by 4 bases, and 14 bases separated the two germline ends. Full variable domain (outside the CDR3, taken from reference TRBV9 and TRBJ2-1): DSGVTQTPKHLITATGQRVTLRCSPRSGDLSVYWYQQSLDQGLQFLIQYYNGEERAKGNILERFSAQQFPDLHSELNLSSLELGDSALYFCASSGTRGLYNEQFFGPGTRLTVL.

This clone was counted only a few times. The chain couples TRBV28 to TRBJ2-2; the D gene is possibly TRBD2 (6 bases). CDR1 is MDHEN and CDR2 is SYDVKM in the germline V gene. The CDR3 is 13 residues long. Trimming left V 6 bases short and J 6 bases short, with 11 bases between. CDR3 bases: TGTGCCAGCAGCAGTGGAGGGGCCGGGGAGCTGTTTTTT. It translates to CASSSGGAGELFF.